The rows below give T cell receptor beta chains drawn from one sample of a study of T-cell memory formation after mild COVID-19. A single record per CDR3 protein comes from TCRdb applying MiXCR to the 5' RACE reads. The sample includes about 110,000 distinct CDR3 sequences, around 17% of them seen just once. Sequenced: PBMCs or a T cell subset sorted from them (not recorded which). These receptors were taken from a man aged 18 to 29 who had mild COVID-19 (a few samples of this study predate the infection). Cell type and time point are not known. Each CDR3 is given with its conserved first and last residue. Each record gives: V gene, D gene, clone size, J gene, CDR3 length, CDR3 DNA, CDR3 protein. A D gene is named only where the DNA matches it firmly. The size of a clone is reported for some rows only, either as once, few or many, or as a class for expanded clones.

TRBV5-1	-	once	TRBJ2-1	15	TGCGCCAGCAGCTCTTCCACCGGGACCCACAATGAGCAGTTCTTC	CASSSSTGTHNEQFF
TRBV5-1	-	-	TRBJ2-5	15	TGCGCCAGCAGCTTGGCCGGGACGACCCAAGAGACCCAGTACTTC	CASSLAGTTQETQYF
TRBV12-3/TRBV12-4	-	many	TRBJ2-3	13	TGTGCCGGAGGGCCTCACGGCACAGATACGCAGTATTTT	CAGGPHGTDTQYF
TRBV5-1	-	few	TRBJ2-3	14	TGCGCCAGCAGCTTCTTGCAGGGTCGGGGTACGCAGTATTTT	CASSFLQGRGTQYF
TRBV7-2	-	-	TRBJ1-6	13	TGTGCCAGCAGCCCACTAGGGAATTCACCCCTCCACTTT	CASSPLGNSPLHF
TRBV6-6	TRBD1	few	TRBJ2-6	15	TGTGCCAGCAGGGGGACAGACTCTGGGGCCAACGTCCTGACTTTC	CASRGTDSGANVLTF
TRBV28	TRBD1	-	TRBJ2-6	18	TGTGCCAGCAACAGGGGAGTCCTCAATCTCTCTGGGGCCAACGTCCTGACTTTC	CASNRGVLNLSGANVLTF
TRBV4-1	-	few	TRBJ2-3	16	TGCGCCAGCAGCCAAACCCGGACGACTAGCACAGATACGCAGTATTTT	CASSQTRTTSTDTQYF
TRBV20-1	-	few	TRBJ1-2	15	TGCAGTGCTAGCGCCCCCCGCGCTTTCCCCTATGGCTACACCTTC	CSASAPRAFPYGYTF
TRBV6-2/TRBV6-3	-	-	TRBJ2-3	14	TGTGCCAGCAGTCACCGGGACTGGTGGGATACGCAGTATTTT	CASSHRDWWDTQYF
TRBV7-9	-	few	TRBJ1-5	13	TGTGCCAGCAGCCTAACAGGCATGGAGCCCCAGCATTTT	CASSLTGMEPQHF
TRBV7-2	TRBD1	-	TRBJ2-7	17	TGTGCCAGCAGCTTCTCCGGGACAGGGGCCACTGCCTACGAGCAGTACTTC	CASSFSGTGATAYEQYF
TRBV4-1	TRBD2	-	TRBJ2-7	15	TGCGCCAGCAGCCAGACTAGCGGGTTTTCCTACGAGCAGTACTTC	CASSQTSGFSYEQYF
TRBV28	-	few	TRBJ1-2	11	TGTGCCAGCGGGGGGGGTTTTGGCTACACCTTC	CASGGGFGYTF
TRBV6-1	-	few	TRBJ2-5	14	TGTGCCAGCAGTGTTGATCAGGATTTTGGGACCCAGTACTTC	CASSVDQDFGTQYF
TRBV4-3	TRBD1	few	TRBJ1-2	16	TGCGCCAGCAGCCAAGGGACAGGGGCATTGAACTATGGCTACACCTTC	CASSQGTGALNYGYTF
TRBV10-3	-	-	TRBJ2-1	12	TGTGCCATCGCAAGTCCAGTGGGCTGGCAGTTCTTC	CAIASPVGWQFF
TRBV27	-	-	TRBJ1-2	13	TGTGCCAGCAGTTTGCGGGGGGGCAATGGCTACACCTTC	CASSLRGGNGYTF
TRBV28	-	-	TRBJ2-1	12	TGTGCCAGCAGTTTCATATACAATGAGCAGTTCTTC	CASSFIYNEQFF
TRBV7-9	TRBD1	-	TRBJ1-2	12	TGTGCCAGCAGTCTGGACAGGGTTTCGTTCACCTTC	CASSLDRVSFTF
TRBV12-3/TRBV12-4	TRBD1	-	TRBJ2-1	16	TGTGCCAGCAGTTTAACCCCCGGACAGGGGGCAAATGAGCAGTTCTTC	CASSLTPGQGANEQFF
TRBV4-1	-	few	TRBJ2-1	16	TGCGCCAGCAGCCAAGGCCGATCTCCCTCCTACAATGAGCAGTTCTTC	CASSQGRSPSYNEQFF
TRBV4-3	-	-	TRBJ1-4	14	TGCGCCAGCAGCCAAGAAGCGGCTAATGAAAAACTGTTTTTT	CASSQEAANEKLFF
TRBV12-3/TRBV12-4	-	-	TRBJ1-2	13	TGTGCCAGCAGTTTAAGGGGGGTGGACGGCTACACCTTC	CASSLRGVDGYTF
TRBV6-1	-	few	TRBJ1-2	14	TGTGCCAACCAAGCTCCACCGCCTAACTATGGCTACACCTTC	CANQAPPPNYGYTF
TRBV6-5	TRBD2	many	TRBJ2-7	14	TGTGCCAGCAGAACGAGCGGGGGGGCCTACGAGCAGTACTTC	CASRTSGGAYEQYF
TRBV7-6	-	-	TRBJ2-2	15	TGTGCCAGCAGCTTATCGCCTCAGGGAACCGGGGAGCTGTTTTTT	CASSLSPQGTGELFF
TRBV5-1	TRBD2	few	TRBJ2-3	15	TGCGCCAGCAGCGGGACTAGCGCGTACACAGATACGCAGTATTTT	CASSGTSAYTDTQYF
TRBV7-6	-	-	TRBJ1-1	14	TGTGCCAGCAGCTTAAGGCAGAAGAACACTGAAGCTTTCTTT	CASSLRQKNTEAFF
TRBV6-1	-	-	TRBJ1-1	14	TGTGCCAGCAGTAAACAGGGTAGGAACACTGAAGCTTTCTTT	CASSKQGRNTEAFF
TRBV7-2	TRBD2	-	TRBJ2-3	18	TGTGCCAGCAGCCCACTTCAACGGGGAGGGCTCAGCACAGATACGCAGTATTTT	CASSPLQRGGLSTDTQYF
TRBV18	-	few	TRBJ1-1	13	TGTGCCAGCTCATTCGGAACGAACACTGAAGCTTTCTTT	CASSFGTNTEAFF
TRBV7-2	-	-	TRBJ1-1	16	TGTGCCAGCAGCTTTTCGGGGATGGCACTGAACACTGAAGCTTTCTTT	CASSFSGMALNTEAFF
TRBV5-1	TRBD2	few	TRBJ2-1	16	TGCGCCAGCAGCTTCAGCGGGGGGCCCTCTAGGAATGAGCAGTTCTTC	CASSFSGGPSRNEQFF
TRBV5-1	-	-	TRBJ1-1	14	TGCGCCAGCAGCCCAGGTGGCGTGAACACTGAAGCTTTCTTT	CASSPGGVNTEAFF
TRBV7-3	-	few	TRBJ1-1	14	TGTGCCAGCAGCTTACAGTTTGGGGACACTGAAGCTTTCTTT	CASSLQFGDTEAFF
TRBV15	-	-	TRBJ1-2	16	TGTGCCACCAGCAGAGATAAGGGGGAGGCAATCAGGGGCTACACCTTC	CATSRDKGEAIRGYTF
TRBV10-3	-	-	TRBJ2-7	12	TGTGCCATCAGTGGGACGGCTCGGGAGCAGTACTTC	CAISGTAREQYF
TRBV7-9	-	many	TRBJ2-1	14	TGTGCCAGCAGTATAACGGGGGCAGGGAATGAGCAGTTCTTC	CASSITGAGNEQFF
TRBV27	TRBD2	-	TRBJ2-1	14	TGTGCCAGCTGCCCGGGACTACCCTACAATGAGCAGTTCTTC	CASCPGLPYNEQFF
TRBV10-3	TRBD2	-	TRBJ2-3	16	TGTGCCATCAGTGCGGAGGCGACCGGGGGGGCAGATACGCAGTATTTT	CAISAEATGGADTQYF
TRBV6-5	-	many	TRBJ1-6	16	TGTGCCAGCAGTTACTCGGCCAGCTGGGGTGGTTCACCCCTCCACTTT	CASSYSASWGGSPLHF
TRBV11-2	-	-	TRBJ1-2	14	TGTGCCAGCACCCCATCGCAGGGATATATTGGCTACACCTTC	CASTPSQGYIGYTF